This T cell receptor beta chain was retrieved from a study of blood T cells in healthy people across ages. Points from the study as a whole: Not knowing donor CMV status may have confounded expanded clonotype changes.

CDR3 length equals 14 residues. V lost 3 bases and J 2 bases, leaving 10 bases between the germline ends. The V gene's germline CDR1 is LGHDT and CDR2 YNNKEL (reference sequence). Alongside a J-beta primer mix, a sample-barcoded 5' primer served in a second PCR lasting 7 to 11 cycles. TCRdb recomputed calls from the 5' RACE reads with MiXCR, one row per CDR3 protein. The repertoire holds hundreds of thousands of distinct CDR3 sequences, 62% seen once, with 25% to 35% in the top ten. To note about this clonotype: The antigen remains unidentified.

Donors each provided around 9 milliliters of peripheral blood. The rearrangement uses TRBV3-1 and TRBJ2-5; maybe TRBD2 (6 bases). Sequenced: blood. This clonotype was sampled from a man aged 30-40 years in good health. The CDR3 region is CASSQGTFQETQYF. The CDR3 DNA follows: TGTGCCAGCAGCCAGGGGACTTTTCAAGAGACCCAGTACTTC.